A selection of T cell receptor beta chains follows, all from one sample in a study of blood T cell repertoires in COVID-19. Profiling relied on immunoSEQ multiplex PCR, and the TCRdb table lists in-frame clones only, not all of them. The repertoire consists of a few hundred thousand clones, with roughly four fifths occurring once and the leading ten covering around 9%. What was sequenced was PBMCs or T cells enriched from blood (not recorded which). The receptors were gathered from a man aged 40-49 years who had recovered from COVID-19. The CDR3 runs from the conserved cysteine through the conserved F or W. The D gene is left open where the match is weak. Rows give clone size only sometimes, using once, few, many, or a class for an expanded clone.

j_call d_call v_call clone_size cdr3_nt cdr3_aa
TRBJ1-1 - TRBV5-5 - TGTGCCAGCAGCTTCGGGGGGCAGTCCGAAGCTTTCTTT CASSFGGQSEAFF
TRBJ1-5 - TRBV5-4 - TGTGCCAGCAGCTTGAGATCGGGGGGCAAAAATCAGCCCCAGCATTTT CASSLRSGGKNQPQHF
TRBJ1-4 - TRBV7-9 - TGTGCCAGCAGCCGGGTGGGGGCGAGTGAAAAACTGTTTTTT CASSRVGASEKLFF
TRBJ1-6 - TRBV30 - TGTGCCTGGAGTGTAAGGGGCCAGGGAAATTCACCCCTCCACTTT CAWSVRGQGNSPLHF
TRBJ2-5 TRBD1 TRBV28 - TGTGCCAGCAGCCCAGCCATGACAGGGGGAGAGACCCAGTACTTC CASSPAMTGGETQYF
TRBJ1-3 TRBD1 TRBV30 - TGTGCCTGGACACCTGGACAGGTAGCAGGAAACACCATATATTTT CAWTPGQVAGNTIYF
TRBJ2-7 TRBD2 TRBV3-1/TRBV3-2 - TGTGCCAGCAGCCAAGATGCGGGGGGGACCTACGAGCAGTACTTC CASSQDAGGTYEQYF
TRBJ1-2 TRBD1 TRBV24-1 few TGTGCCACCAGTGTCGGGACAGGGGGCGACTACACCTTC CATSVGTGGDYTF
TRBJ1-1 TRBD1 TRBV18 - TGTGCCAGCTCACCCAGGGGGTTGGACACTGAAGCTTTCTTT CASSPRGLDTEAFF
TRBJ2-6 - TRBV5-4 - TGTGCCAGCCGGGCCGGGGGTGCTGGGGCCAACGTCCTGACTTTC CASRAGGAGANVLTF
TRBJ2-7 TRBD1 TRBV5-1 - TGCGCCAGCAGCACGCCGGGACAGGGATTGACCTACGAGCAGTACTTC CASSTPGQGLTYEQYF
TRBJ2-5 - TRBV6-5 - TGTGCCAGCAGTTACTCATTCGTTGTAAAAGAGACCCAGTACTTC CASSYSFVVKETQYF